Listed below are T cell receptor beta chains from one sample, sequenced in a study of blood T cells in healthy people across ages. TCRdb called the 5' RACE reads again in MiXCR, with one record for every CDR3 protein. The sample consists of 590,000 or so distinct CDR3 sequences, 25% to 30% of them appearing once. The sample consisted of blood. These TCRs come from a woman aged 80 or over in good health. The conserved cysteine and the conserved F or W are not part of the CDR3 here.

TRBV7-8	-	ASSLVAGGHEQY
TRBV14	TRBJ2-5	ASSWGAREYQETQY
TRBV27	TRBJ2-1	ASSLAGQGTYERF
TRBV10-3	TRBJ1-4	AISGARGSTNEKLF
TRBV9	TRBJ2-1	ASSVEPYNEQF
TRBV10-3	TRBJ2-5	AISVRDGQETQY
TRBV5-6	TRBJ1-1	ASSFPGYTEAF
TRBV25-1	TRBJ1-1	ADISGMLNTEAF
TRBV29-1	TRBJ1-2	GVTGGTAYGYT
TRBV20-1	TRBJ2-3	SARDPGHSTDTQY
TRBV7-9	TRBJ2-7	ASGYGGFYEQY
TRBV28	TRBJ2-5	ASSSLTVRETQY
TRBV20-1	TRBJ2-1	SARDRVLFNEQF
TRBV10-1	TRBJ1-2	ASSESTALFQSYT
TRBV7-9	TRBJ2-1	ASSAGLNEQF
TRBV29-1	TRBJ1-6	SATGYSPLH
TRBV7-2	TRBJ1-5	ASSLKGGGQPQH
TRBV27	TRBJ2-7	ASSPLRKTRTSGSSYEQY
TRBV7-2	TRBJ1-2	ASSPRVQGRDGYT
TRBV28	TRBJ2-7	ASSSTGRSYEQY
TRBV5-1	TRBJ1-3	ASSLRAASGNTIY
TRBV29-1	TRBJ2-1	SVGGWDEQF
TRBV30	TRBJ1-1	AWSWSGGNTEAF
TRBV5-1	TRBJ2-1	ASSLAPAQVNEQF
TRBV6-1	TRBJ2-5	ASTYFQETQY
TRBV4-1	TRBJ2-5	ASRSTSGGSQETQY
TRBV6-6	TRBJ1-5	ASTTGLQPQH
TRBV5-6	TRBJ2-2	ASSYPLENTGELF
TRBV3-1	TRBJ2-1	ASSRQSGQGGDNEQF
TRBV7-8	TRBJ2-5	ASSLVTLGQETQY
TRBV6-2/TRBV6-3	TRBJ2-5	ASSPTRSGETQY
TRBV5-1	TRBJ2-4	ASSPRTASQNIQY
TRBV7-2	TRBJ1-2	ASNLLGGTKGDNYGYT
TRBV12-3/TRBV12-4	TRBJ1-2	ASRGAGKGYGYT
TRBV20-1	TRBJ2-1	SATTYRASGYNEQF
TRBV29-1	TRBJ1-1	SVDLTGNTEAF
TRBV24-1	TRBJ1-2	ATSDRTGGGSLDGYT
TRBV3-1	TRBJ1-6	ASSQEPGPNSPPH
TRBV15	TRBJ2-1	ATSRVTGAHNEQF
TRBV7-2	TRBJ2-6	ASSLNRARPGANVLT
TRBV28	TRBJ2-2	ASTKSGLGELF
TRBV3-1	TRBJ2-7	ASSPGTSSSEQY
TRBV6-1	TRBJ1-4	ASSEARGQFNEKLF
TRBV5-1	TRBJ2-5	ASSPTGGYGETQY
TRBV15	TRBJ1-1	ATSSFQQGLDTEAF
TRBV28	TRBJ2-7	ASSLSAGAYEQY
TRBV5-4	TRBJ1-1	ASSLGGAGLTEAF
TRBV29-1	TRBJ1-2	SVRAQGTDYGYT
TRBV6-1	TRBJ2-1	ATRSGGPGEQF
TRBV28	TRBJ2-3	ASSFGARPSTDTQY
TRBV27	TRBJ1-2	ASSLAPSNYGYT
TRBV28	TRBJ2-7	ASQAGGTYGEQY
TRBV20-1	TRBJ2-1	SATGTGGIYEQF
TRBV19	TRBJ2-6	ASSIDSRGSGANVLT